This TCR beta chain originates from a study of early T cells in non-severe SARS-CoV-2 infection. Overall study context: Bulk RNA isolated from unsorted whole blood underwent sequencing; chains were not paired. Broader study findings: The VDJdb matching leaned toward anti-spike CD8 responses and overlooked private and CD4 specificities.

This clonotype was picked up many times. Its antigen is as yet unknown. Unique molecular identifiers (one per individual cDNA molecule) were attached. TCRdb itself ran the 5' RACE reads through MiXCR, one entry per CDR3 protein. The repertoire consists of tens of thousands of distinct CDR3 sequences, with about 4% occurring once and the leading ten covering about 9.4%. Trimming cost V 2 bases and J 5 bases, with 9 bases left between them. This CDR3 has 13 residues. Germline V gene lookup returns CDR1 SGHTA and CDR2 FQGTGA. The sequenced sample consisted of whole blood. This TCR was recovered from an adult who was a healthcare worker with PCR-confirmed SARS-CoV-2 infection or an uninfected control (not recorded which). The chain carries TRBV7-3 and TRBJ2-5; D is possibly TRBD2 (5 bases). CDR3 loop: CASSLERGETQYF. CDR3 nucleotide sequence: TGTGCCAGCAGCTTAGAACGAGGGGAGACCCAGTACTTC.